These 27 T cell receptor beta chains share one sample of origin, sequenced in a study of tumor-infiltrating lymphocytes in localized non-small cell lung cancer. Clones were sequenced by immunoSEQ multiplex PCR, and TCRdb holds only the in-frame ones, with some missing. The top ten clones hold about 15% of a sample with about 23,000 clones, about two thirds of them seen once. The source material was lung tumor tissue. The receptor source for this set is a human donor with non-small cell lung cancer.

The chain employs TRBV19 and TRBJ2-7; D gene ambiguous. V lost 7 bases to trimming and J lost 2 bases, with 12 bases between them. This CDR3 has 13 amino acids. Germline V gene lookup returns CDR1 LNHDA and CDR2 SQIVND (reference sequence). The CDR3 nucleotides are TGTGCCAGTAAACAGAGAGGCACCTACGAGCAGTACTTC. Translating gives CASKQRGTYEQYF.

This clone was seen just once. This chain links TRBV10-3 with TRBJ1-5, with D perhaps TRBD1 (6 bases). The CDR3 extends over 15 amino acids. The germline V gene encodes CDR1 ENHRY and CDR2 SYGVKD. V lost 5 bases to trimming and J lost 5 bases, with 16 bases between them. The CDR3 DNA sequence: TGTGCCATCAGTAGGGGGGAAGAGGGGTATCAGCCCCAGCATTTT. Encoded protein: CAISRGEEGYQPQHF.

This clone came up a few times. V usage is TRBV29-1 and J usage is TRBJ1-1; D is undetermined. CDR3 size: 11 residues. Per germline, CDR1 SQVTM and CDR2 ANQGSEA. V was clipped by 2 bases and J by 6 bases, with 7 bases between them. The CDR3: CSVEPASEAFF. The CDR3 DNA follows: TGCAGCGTTGAACCCGCTTCTGAAGCTTTCTTT.

This rearrangement joins TRBV27 to TRBJ2-3; the D call may be TRBD1 or TRBD2 (5 bases each). Trimming removed 7 bases at V and 6 bases at J, with 17 bases between. Germline assignment: CDR1 MNHEY and CDR2 SMNVEV (reference sequence). The CDR3 consists of 14 residues. The CDR3 DNA is TGTGCCAGCATCCCGGGACGAGGGGTGGATACGCAGTATTTT. Translation: CASIPGRGVDTQYF.

This clone was detected a few times. The rearrangement joins TRBV7-9 to TRBJ2-3; 12 bases align to TRBD2. V trimming: 2 bases; J trimming: 1 base; junction bases outside the gene matches: 7. The CDR3 has 18 residues. Looked up from germline, CDR1 is SEHNR and CDR2 is FQNEAQ (reference sequence). CDR3 sequence: CASSLSPPSGRGTDTQYF. In nucleotides, the CDR3 is TGTGCCAGCAGCTTAAGTCCGCCTAGCGGGAGGGGCACAGATACGCAGTATTTT.

The gene calls are TRBV7-9 and TRBJ1-1; perhaps TRBD1 as D (5 bases). This CDR3 is built from 11 residues. V gave up 6 bases and J gave up 7 bases, with 9 bases separating them. The V gene's germline CDR1 is SEHNR and CDR2 FQNEAQ (reference sequence). CDR3 coding DNA: TGTGCCAGCAGTGGGGGGATTGAAGCTTTCTTT. This translates into CASSGGIEAFF.

This clone was found once. Germline is not matched at one junction end, which may reflect a read error. J is TRBJ1-2 and V is TRBV20-1, with 7 bases matching TRBD1. The CDR3 runs to 10 residues. Germline CDR1 is DFQATT and CDR2 is SNEGSKA (reference sequence). The DNA for the CDR3 is TGCAGTGCTAGAGGTCACAGGGGAGCCTTC. Protein product: CSARGHRGAF.

A single count supports this clone. The V call is TRBV5-1, the J call TRBJ2-2; TRBD2 might be the D (6 bases). Per germline, CDR1 SGHRS and CDR2 YFSETQ. This CDR3 comprises 16 residues. The V gene lost 5 bases and the J gene lost 4 bases, with 18 bases spanning the gap. CDR3 coding DNA: TGCGCCAGCAGGCCCCTCTCCGGGAGTGGCACCGGGGAGCTGTTTTTT. Translation: CASRPLSGSGTGELFF.

The chain links TRBV27 to TRBJ2-7, with D unresolved. CDR1 is MNHEY and CDR2 is SMNVEV in the germline V gene (reference sequence). V shed 3 bases and J shed 0 bases, with 12 bases lying between them. CDR3 length equals 15 residues. This CDR3 is CASSLRRIDSYEQYF. The CDR3 DNA reads as TGTGCCAGCAGTTTGCGGCGCATCGACTCCTACGAGCAGTACTTC.

The chain uses TRBV19 and TRBJ1-1; D remains unclear. The germline V gene has CDR1 LNHDA and CDR2 SQIVND (reference sequence). This CDR3 is 12 amino acids long. The V and J ends lost 3 bases and 6 bases respectively, with 8 bases between them. The CDR3 here is CASSMRIAEAFF. The CDR3 DNA is TGTGCCAGTAGTATGAGAATCGCTGAAGCTTTCTTT.

A remark on this clone: As the CDR3 is not closed by the conserved phenylalanine or tryptophan, this likely results from a read error. The limits of the CDR3 on the DNA are not certain, so only TCRdb's listed CDR3 is given. The genes are TRBV29-1 and TRBJ1-2; the table gives TRBD1 as D, unverified against the DNA. Per the germline V gene, CDR1 is SQVTM and CDR2 is ANQGSEA. The CDR3 is 12 residues long, counting both termini. The CDR3 protein is CSVEVGQATLLV.

This clone was seen a handful of times. The chain uses TRBV2 and TRBJ2-7, with 7 bases fitting TRBD1. Germline V gene sequence: CDR1 SNHLY, CDR2 FYNNEI. The CDR3 spans 14 residues. J lost 0 bases, V lost 6 bases, and 5 bases had no gene match. The CDR3 nucleotides read TGTGCCAGCAGAGGGGGCTACAGCTCCTACGAGCAGTACTTC. Its translation is CASRGGYSSYEQYF.

This chain links TRBV6-5 with TRBJ2-2, with D maybe TRBD2 (6 bases). Per germline, CDR1 MNHEY and CDR2 SVGAGI. V gave up 4 bases and J gave up 1 base, with 7 bases separating them. The CDR3 is made up of 14 amino acids. The CDR3 sequence: CASSLAVNTGELFF. Written as DNA, the CDR3 is TGTGCCAGCAGTTTAGCGGTGAACACCGGGGAGCTGTTTTTT.

This rearrangement joins TRBV4-1 to TRBJ2-3; D is ambiguous. Trimming shortened V by 4 bases and J by 7 bases, and 9 bases separated the two germline ends. The CDR3 sequence is 12 residues long. Germline CDR1 MGHRA, CDR2 YSYEKL. The CDR3 DNA sequence: TGCGCCAGCAGCCCTTTGGGGAATACGCAGTATTTT. As protein: CASSPLGNTQYF.

V gene TRBV7-2 combines with J gene TRBJ1-5; D unresolved. Per germline, CDR1 SGHTA and CDR2 FQGNSA. The CDR3 extends over 13 amino acids. Trimming shortened V by 2 bases and J by 0 bases, and 2 bases separated the two germline ends. The CDR3 DNA sequence: TGTGCCAGCAGCTTAAATAGCAATCAGCCCCAGCATTTT. Amino acid sequence: CASSLNSNQPQHF.

DNA for the CDR3: TGCGCCAGCAGCCGGAACACAGTTGAGCCCCAGCATTTT. Amino acid sequence: CASSRNTVEPQHF. The V call is TRBV4-3, the J call TRBJ1-5; D is ambiguous. Per the germline V gene, CDR1 is LGHNA and CDR2 is YSLEER. There are 13 residues in the CDR3. Trimming took 4 bases from V and 8 from J, leaving 12 bases between them.

The chain links TRBV5-6 to TRBJ1-1; tentatively, D is TRBD1 (5 bases). Per the germline V gene, CDR1 is SGHDT and CDR2 is YYEEEE. The CDR3 has 15 amino acids. V shed 4 bases and J shed 0 bases, with 13 bases lying between them. The CDR3 sequence: CASSIRDRVNTEAFF. The CDR3 DNA sequence: TGTGCCAGCAGCATAAGGGACCGAGTGAACACTGAAGCTTTCTTT.

This clone was seen a handful of times. V and J are TRBV7-9 and TRBJ1-2; no definite D call. Germline loops: CDR1 SEHNR, CDR2 FQNEAQ (reference sequence). This CDR3 region has 12 residues. V was clipped by 5 bases and J by 7 bases, with 11 bases between them. The DNA for the CDR3 is TGTGCCAGCAGCAGGGATTCCGGTGGCTACACCTTC. Protein product: CASSRDSGGYTF.

This clone was seen a few times. The chain carries TRBV29-1 and TRBJ1-2, with TRBD1 matching 7 bases. The germline V gene has CDR1 SQVTM and CDR2 ANQGSEA. This CDR3 has 12 residues. Trimming took 4 bases from V and 7 from J; bases not matched to a gene: 6. This chain's CDR3 is CSVVDRDRGYTF. Written as DNA, the CDR3 is TGCAGCGTTGTAGACAGGGACCGTGGCTACACCTTC.

The sample holds one count of this clone. V and J are TRBV7-9 and TRBJ2-7, with D perhaps matching TRBD2 (5 bases). The CDR3 loop spans 13 amino acids. CDR1 and CDR2 from the germline V gene are SEHNR and FQNEAQ (reference sequence). Trimming took off 5 bases at V and 6 bases at J, with 14 bases between the two ends. The DNA of the CDR3 is TGTGCCAGCAGCATCTGGAGGAGACCCGAGCAGTACTTC. It specifies CASSIWRRPEQYF. Complete variable domain (other parts from reference TRBV7-9 and TRBJ2-7): DTGVSQNPRHKITKRGQNVTFRCDPISEHNRLYWYRQTLGQGPEFLTYFQNEAQLEKSRLLSDRFSAERPKGSFSTLEIQRTEQGDSAMYLCASSIWRRPEQYFGPGTRLTVT.

This clone was observed a few times. The V call is TRBV19, the J call TRBJ2-7; TRBD1 matches 7 bases. V lost 0 bases to trimming and J lost 5 bases; unmatched junction nucleotides: 10. Germline CDR1 and CDR2: LNHDA and SQIVND (reference sequence). This CDR3 region has 16 residues. Here the CDR3 reads CASSIDLRQGIHEQYF. The DNA of the CDR3 is TGTGCCAGTAGTATAGATCTGCGACAGGGCATCCACGAGCAGTACTTC.

The genes are TRBV5-1 and TRBJ2-7; 7 bases fit TRBD2. V was clipped by 1 base and J by 5 bases; unmatched bases: 9. Germline values: CDR1 SGHRS, CDR2 YFSETQ. This CDR3 is 15 amino acids long. DNA for the CDR3: TGCGCCAGCAGCTTGCGCGGGAGCGACCAAAACGAGCAGTACTTC. Translation: CASSLRGSDQNEQYF.

The rearrangement links TRBV29-1 to TRBJ2-5; 7 nucleotides line up with TRBD2. TRBJ2-7 matches the DNA end more closely, so the J call is doubtful. CDR3 length equals 13 residues. CDR1 SQVTM and CDR2 ANQGSEA come from the germline V gene. CDR3: CSVRGEGWNEQYF. The CDR3 DNA reads as TGCAGCGTGCGAGGGGAGGGTTGGAACGAGCAGTACTTC.

V gene TRBV9 combines with J gene TRBJ1-1, with D possibly being TRBD1 (6 bases). CDR1 and CDR2 (germline): SGDLS, YYNGEE. Trimming removed 3 bases at V and 3 bases at J, with 12 bases between. CDR3 size: 14 residues. The CDR3 spells CASSGGQGDTEAFF. The CDR3 DNA reads TGTGCCAGCAGCGGGGGGCAGGGAGACACTGAAGCTTTCTTT.

V is TRBV30 and J is TRBJ2-1, with D possibly being TRBD2 (6 bases). There are 13 residues in the CDR3. Germline V gene lookup returns CDR1 GTSNPN and CDR2 SVGIG (reference sequence). The V end lost 2 bases, the J end lost 4 bases, and 9 bases lay between the germline ends. For the CDR3, the DNA is TGTGCCTGGAGTTCGACTAGTTACAATGAGCAGTTCTTC. Translation: CAWSSTSYNEQFF.

This clone has only a few counts. The chain joins TRBV19 to TRBJ2-7; possible D gene TRBD1, 5 bases. The ends were cut back, 5 bases at V and 3 bases at J, with 11 bases in the middle. There are 13 residues in the CDR3. Looked up from germline, CDR1 is LNHDA and CDR2 is SQIVND (reference sequence). The CDR3: CASSGAAFYEQYF. The CDR3, as DNA: TGTGCCAGTAGTGGGGCAGCGTTCTACGAGCAGTACTTC.

The chain combines TRBV28 with TRBJ2-5, with TRBD2 matching 7 bases. Germline CDR1 reads MDHEN; CDR2 reads SYDVKM. This CDR3 has 13 amino acids. V was pared by 2 bases and J by 5 bases, with 2 bases of the junction left unmatched. The CDR3 bases are TGTGCCAGCAGTTTAGTCGGGAGGGAGACCCAGTACTTC. It yields the protein CASSLVGRETQYF. The variable domain in full, completed from reference TRBV28 and TRBJ2-5, reads DVKVTQSSRYLVKRTGEKVFLECVQDMDHENMFWYRQDPGLGLRLIYFSYDVKMKEKGDIPEGYSVSREKKERFSLILESASTNQTSMYLCASSLVGRETQYFGPGTRLLVL.